The 30 T cell receptor beta chains given below trace back to one sample, sequenced in a study of early stage breast cancer tumors. Profiling relied on immunoSEQ multiplex PCR, and the TCRdb table lists in-frame clones only, not all of them. The profile covers roughly 60,000 clones, with approximately 80% appearing a single time and approximately 3% taken by the ten largest. The material sequenced was blood. These receptor sequences come from a person in their twenties or thirties with breast cancer.

The chain's CDR3 is CASSQDMAFPIGYEQYF. The CDR3 coding sequence is TGCGCCAGCAGCCAGGACATGGCTTTCCCTATAGGTTACGAGCAGTACTTC. The chain carries TRBV4-1 and TRBJ2-7; D might be TRBD1 (5 bases). CDR3 size: 17 residues. Trimming cost V 3 bases and J 4 bases, with 22 bases left between them. The germline V gene has CDR1 MGHRA and CDR2 YSYEKL.

The V call is TRBV2, the J call TRBJ2-3; 12 bases map to TRBD2. With 4 bases clipped from V and 5 bases from J, the junction kept 7 bases outside the gene matches. Germline V lookup: CDR1 SNHLY, CDR2 FYNNEI. This CDR3 comprises 16 residues. The CDR3 region has the DNA TGTGCCAGCAGTGGGTGGGCTAGCGGGAGGGGAGATACGCAGTATTTT. Its translation is CASSGWASGRGDTQYF. Drawing the rest from reference TRBV2 and TRBJ2-3, the complete variable domain is EPEVTQTPSHQVTQMGQEVILRCVPISNHLYFYWYRQILGQKVEFLVSFYNNEISEKSEIFDDQFSVERPDGSNFTLKIRSTKLEDSAMYFCASSGWASGRGDTQYFGPGTRLTVL.

The CDR3 DNA reads TGTGCCAGCAGCTTAGAAGGGAATGAAGCTTTCTTT. Protein sequence: CASSLEGNEAFF. The chain has TRBV7-8 and TRBJ1-1; D uncertain. The germline V gene encodes CDR1 SGHVS and CDR2 FQNEAQ. The V end was cut by 1 base, the J end by 7 bases, with 7 bases between. The CDR3 has 12 amino acids.

The V call is TRBV28, the J call TRBJ1-5; 7 bases agree with TRBD1. V shed 2 bases, J shed 5 bases, and the junction held 15 bases outside the gene matches. CDR1 MDHEN and CDR2 SYDVKM come from the germline V gene. The CDR3 spans 18 residues. The CDR3 DNA reads as TGTGCCAGCAGTTTAGCCCCGTACGACGACAGGGAGGATCAGCCCCAGCATTTT. It yields the protein CASSLAPYDDREDQPQHF.

This clone has only one observation. This chain links TRBV19 with TRBJ1-1; 7 nucleotides align to TRBD1. This CDR3 is built from 15 residues. V trimming: 3 bases; J trimming: 4 bases; junction bases outside the gene matches: 8. Germline assignment: CDR1 LNHDA and CDR2 SQIVND (reference sequence). This CDR3 reads CASSIIQAGGTEAFF. Here the CDR3 DNA reads TGTGCCAGTAGTATTATCCAGGCAGGGGGCACTGAAGCTTTCTTT. Supplemented by reference TRBV19 and TRBJ1-1, the full variable domain reads DGGITQSPKYLFRKEGQNVTLSCEQNLNHDAMYWYRQDPGQGLRLIYYSQIVNDFQKGDIAEGYSVSREKKESFPLTVTSAQKNPTAFYLCASSIIQAGGTEAFFGQGTRLTVV.

The V and J genes are TRBV5-1 and TRBJ1-1; 7 nucleotides align to TRBD1. Germline V gene lookup returns CDR1 SGHRS and CDR2 YFSETQ. The length of the CDR3 is 14 residues. V lost 0 bases, J lost 4 bases, and 3 bases stayed unmatched. CDR3 nucleotide sequence: TGCGCCAGCAGCTTGGCCCCAGGGGGCACTGAAGCTTTCTTT. Residues: CASSLAPGGTEAFF.

The rearrangement joins TRBV7-9 to TRBJ2-1; 9 bases align to TRBD2. The CDR3 consists of 17 residues. Germline V gene lookup returns CDR1 SEHNR and CDR2 FQNEAQ (reference sequence). V was pared by 3 bases and J by 6 bases, with 12 bases of the junction left unmatched. The CDR3 bases are TGTGCCAGCAGCTTCCCCGCCGGGACTAGCCGGACCAATGAGCAGTTCTTC. It specifies CASSFPAGTSRTNEQFF.

In regard to this clone: An end of the junction differs from the germline gene, which may be a read error. The genes are TRBV19 and TRBJ2-7; 9 positions agree with TRBD1. CDR1 is LNHDA, CDR2 SQIVND, per germline (reference sequence). This CDR3 is 11 amino acids long. CDR3 residues: CASHSRDRVHF. CDR3 DNA: TGTGCCAGCCATAGCCGGGACAGGGTCCACTTC. The entire variable domain, with the rest obtained from reference TRBV19 and TRBJ2-7, is as follows: DGGITQSPKYLFRKEGQNVTLSCEQNLNHDAMYWYRQDPGQGLRLIYYSQIVNDFQKGDIAEGYSVSREKKESFPLTVTSAQKNPTAFYLCASHSRDRVHFGPGTRLTVT.

This rearrangement joins TRBV7-9 to TRBJ1-6, with D perhaps TRBD1 (5 bases). V lost 3 bases and J lost 4, with 16 bases in between. The germline V gene encodes CDR1 SEHNR and CDR2 FQNEAQ (reference sequence). The length of the CDR3 is 17 residues. The CDR3 region is CASSLGRQPVYNSPLHF. The CDR3 nucleotides read TGTGCCAGCAGCTTGGGCCGACAGCCTGTTTATAATTCACCCCTCCACTTT.

This chain connects TRBV5-5 to TRBJ1-1, with a tentative D call TRBD1 (6 bases). V shed 3 bases and J shed 4 bases, with 19 bases lying between them. The CDR3 consists of 16 residues. Germline V CDR1 and CDR2: SGHKS, YYEKEE (reference sequence). As DNA, the CDR3 is TGTGCCAGCAGCTCGGGACACCCCCGAGGGTCCACTGAAGCTTTCTTT. It codes for CASSSGHPRGSTEAFF.

This clone was observed a handful of times. This CDR3 is CAWSLGAEAFF. The CDR3 coding sequence is TGTGCCTGGAGTTTGGGCGCTGAAGCTTTCTTT. The V gene is TRBV30, the J gene TRBJ1-1; D remains ambiguous. The germline gives CDR1 GTSNPN, CDR2 SVGIG (reference sequence). CDR3 length equals 11 residues. Trimming took off 2 bases at V and 6 bases at J, with 7 bases between the two ends.

The rearrangement uses TRBV5-8 and TRBJ2-7; D perhaps matches TRBD2 (5 bases). The CDR3 consists of 13 residues. Trimming left V 0 bases short and J 2 bases short, with 6 bases between. Germline V CDR1 and CDR2: SGHTS, YDEGEE. The chain's CDR3 is CASSLDGAYEQYF. CDR3 in DNA: TGTGCCAGCAGCTTGGACGGGGCCTACGAGCAGTACTTC. The variable domain in full, completed from reference TRBV5-8 and TRBJ2-7, reads EAGVTQSPTHLIKTRGQQATLRCSPISGHTSVYWYQQALGLGLQFLLWYDEGEERNRGNFPPRFSGRQFPNYSSELNVNALELEDSALYLCASSLDGAYEQYFGPGTRLTVT.

The chain has TRBV27 and TRBJ1-1, with D hard to call. V shed 5 bases and J shed 0 bases, with 10 bases lying between them. The CDR3 totals 14 residues. Germline CDR1 MNHEY, CDR2 SMNVEV (reference sequence). The chain's CDR3 is CASSSKALNTEAFF. CDR3 nucleotides: TGTGCCAGCAGTAGTAAAGCTTTGAACACTGAAGCTTTCTTT.

This clone has a single count. The rearrangement links TRBV18 to TRBJ1-1; maybe TRBD1 (5 bases). The germline gives CDR1 KGHSH, CDR2 LQKENI. The CDR3 runs to 15 residues. V lost 4 bases, J lost 2 bases, and 14 bases lay in between. Here the CDR3 DNA reads TGTGCCAGCTCACATAATAAAGGGGTTAACACTGAAGCTTTCTTT. It codes for CASSHNKGVNTEAFF.

The V call is TRBV30, the J call TRBJ1-3, with D unclear. V lost 3 bases and J lost 0, with 9 bases in between. The CDR3 is 14 amino acids. Germline V gives CDR1 GTSNPN, CDR2 SVGIG (reference sequence). The CDR3 loop reads CAWSGPFSGNTIYF. CDR3 DNA sequence: TGTGCCTGGAGCGGCCCCTTCTCTGGAAACACCATATATTTT.

V gene TRBV10-3 combines with J gene TRBJ2-1; 11 bases map to TRBD2. The germline gives CDR1 ENHRY, CDR2 SYGVKD. Losses at the gene ends were 11 bases for V and 10 bases for J; bases not matched to a gene: 7. The CDR3 is made up of 12 amino acids. CDR3 residues: CASLAGGREQFF. The CDR3 DNA follows: TGTGCCTCATTAGCGGGGGGGCGGGAGCAGTTCTTC.

The V call is TRBV29-1, the J call TRBJ1-4; possibly TRBD1 for D (6 bases). CDR3 length: 14 amino acids. The V and J ends lost 3 bases and 4 bases respectively, with 12 bases between them. From germline, CDR1 is SQVTM and CDR2 ANQGSEA. CDR3 sequence: CSVEGGGHNEKLFF. Written as DNA, the CDR3 is TGCAGCGTTGAGGGAGGGGGGCATAATGAAAAACTGTTTTTT.

The chain has TRBV30 and TRBJ2-5, with TRBD2 identical over 13 bases. This CDR3 is built from 16 residues. Per the germline V gene, CDR1 is GTSNPN and CDR2 is SVGIG (reference sequence). V lost 8 bases to trimming and J lost 0 bases; unmatched junction nucleotides: 9. CDR3 protein: CAAGLAGSGYQETQYF. In DNA form, the CDR3 reads TGTGCCGCGGGACTAGCGGGATCGGGGTACCAAGAGACCCAGTACTTC.

V is TRBV18 and J is TRBJ2-1; D unresolved. V was shortened by 4 bases and J by 0 bases, with 10 bases between the two germline ends. Germline assignment: CDR1 KGHSH and CDR2 LQKENI. The CDR3 contains 15 residues. Here the CDR3 DNA reads TGTGCCAGCTCACAGTATGATTCCTCCTACAATGAGCAGTTCTTC. It codes for CASSQYDSSYNEQFF.

This clone came up once. V and J are TRBV9 and TRBJ2-1; D might be TRBD2 (5 bases). Germline V gives CDR1 SGDLS, CDR2 YYNGEE. This CDR3 region has 13 residues. The V end was cut by 4 bases, the J end by 3 bases, with 8 bases between. The CDR3 reads CASSPGDYNEQFF. The CDR3 DNA reads as TGTGCCAGCAGCCCCGGGGACTACAATGAGCAGTTCTTC.

The V call is TRBV27, the J call TRBJ2-1; 7 bases match TRBD2. V was pared by 2 bases and J by 0 bases, with 4 bases of the junction left unmatched. Germline CDR1 reads MNHEY; CDR2 reads SMNVEV (reference sequence). This CDR3 has 16 residues. CDR3 in amino acids: CASSLARGSSYNEQFF. The CDR3 DNA is TGTGCCAGCAGTTTAGCGCGGGGGAGCTCCTACAATGAGCAGTTCTTC.

The genes are TRBV28 and TRBJ1-2, with D uncertain. Germline V gene sequence: CDR1 MDHEN, CDR2 SYDVKM. Trimming stripped 3 bases from V and 4 bases from J, with 6 bases between. CDR3 length: 12 amino acids. The DNA of the CDR3 is TGTGCCAGCAGTTTCGGCTCCTATGGCTACACCTTC. Translated: CASSFGSYGYTF.

The rearrangement uses TRBV7-8 and TRBJ2-1; the D gene could be TRBD1 or TRBD2 (5 bases each). The V gene's germline CDR1 is SGHVS and CDR2 FQNEAQ. Trimming removed 5 bases at V and 8 bases at J, with 25 bases between. The CDR3 sequence is 17 residues long. This CDR3 is CASSPGYSRRSRHEQFF. CDR3 bases: TGTGCCAGCAGCCCAGGGTACAGTCGGAGGTCGCGCCATGAGCAGTTCTTC. The full variable domain, completed using reference TRBV7-8 and TRBJ2-1, is GAGVSQSPRYKVAKRGQDVALRCDPISGHVSLFWYQQALGQGPEFLTYFQNEAQLDKSGLPSDRFFAERPEGSVSTLKIQRTQQEDSAVYLCASSPGYSRRSRHEQFFGPGTRLTVL.

A few counts support this clone. The chain couples TRBV18 to TRBJ1-1; 10 positions agree with TRBD1. V lost 6 bases to trimming and J lost 3 bases; unmatched junction nucleotides: 4. Germline V gene lookup returns CDR1 KGHSH and CDR2 LQKENI. The CDR3 covers 14 residues. The CDR3, as DNA: TGTGCCAGCTCCCCCGGGACAGGGGACACTGAAGCTTTCTTT. It specifies CASSPGTGDTEAFF.

The chain uses TRBV5-4 and TRBJ1-1, with unresolved D. Germline assignment: CDR1 SGHNT and CDR2 YYREEE (reference sequence). CDR3 length: 12 amino acids. V was trimmed by 2 bases and J by 5 bases, leaving 7 bases between them. CDR3: CASSFGDTEAFF. The CDR3 DNA is TGTGCCAGCAGCTTCGGGGATACTGAAGCTTTCTTT.

V is TRBV6-5 and J is TRBJ2-7; TRBD1 matches at 11 bases. Per germline, CDR1 MNHEY and CDR2 SVGAGI. Unmatched junction bases numbered 5, after V lost 5 bases and J lost 5 bases. The CDR3 consists of 14 residues. The CDR3 DNA follows: TGTGCCAGCAGTGACCGGGACAGGGGGAACGAGCAGTACTTC. Protein sequence: CASSDRDRGNEQYF.

This clone turned up a few times. The chain uses TRBV4-1 and TRBJ1-1; tentatively, D is TRBD1 (6 bases). The CDR3 contains 14 residues. Germline-derived CDR1 and CDR2 are MGHRA and YSYEKL. V was shortened by 2 bases and J by 9 bases, with 16 bases between the two germline ends. This CDR3 reads CASSQPAGARKAFF. CDR3 DNA: TGCGCCAGCAGCCAACCAGCGGGGGCGAGGAAAGCTTTCTTT.

This clone showed up just once. This chain connects TRBV11-2 to TRBJ2-7; the D is unclear. Trimming removed 3 bases from V and 2 bases from J, with 8 bases in between. Germline V gives CDR1 SGHAT, CDR2 FQNNGV. CDR3 length equals 13 residues. CDR3 DNA: TGTGCCAGCAGCTTCACCCAAGCCTACGAGCAGTACTTC. Translated: CASSFTQAYEQYF.

V gene TRBV30 combines with J gene TRBJ2-1; 7 bases fit TRBD1. The CDR3 has 15 residues. The germline V gene encodes CDR1 GTSNPN and CDR2 SVGIG (reference sequence). J lost 3 bases, V lost 3 bases, and 8 bases had no gene match. CDR3: CAWRARTGLYNEQFF. DNA of the CDR3: TGTGCCTGGAGGGCCCGGACAGGACTCTACAATGAGCAGTTCTTC.

The chain couples TRBV9 to TRBJ2-3; the D gene is possibly TRBD1 (6 bases). V lost 4 bases and J lost 0, with 15 bases in between. CDR1 is SGDLS, CDR2 YYNGEE, per germline. This CDR3 spans 16 amino acids. Here the CDR3 DNA reads TGTGCCAGCAGCCCCCGACAGGCCTATAGCACAGATACGCAGTATTTT. Protein: CASSPRQAYSTDTQYF.